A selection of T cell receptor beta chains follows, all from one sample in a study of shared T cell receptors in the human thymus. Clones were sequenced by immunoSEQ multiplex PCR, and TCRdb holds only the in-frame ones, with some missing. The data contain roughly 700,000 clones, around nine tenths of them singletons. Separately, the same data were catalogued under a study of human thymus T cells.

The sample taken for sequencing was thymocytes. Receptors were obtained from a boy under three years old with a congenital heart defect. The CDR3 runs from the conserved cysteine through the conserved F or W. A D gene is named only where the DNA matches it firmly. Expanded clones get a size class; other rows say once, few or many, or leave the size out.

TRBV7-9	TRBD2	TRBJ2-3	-	TGTGCCAGCAGCTCCTCTTCCCGGGCGGGAGCGCCAGATACGCAGTATTTT	CASSSSSRAGAPDTQYF
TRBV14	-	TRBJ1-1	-	TGTGCCAGCAGCCAAGATGGGCAGCACACTGAAGCTTTCTTT	CASSQDGQHTEAFF
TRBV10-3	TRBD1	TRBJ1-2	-	TGTGCCACGGACAGGGTTTCCTATGGCTACACCTTC	CATDRVSYGYTF
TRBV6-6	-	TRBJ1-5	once	TGTGCCAGCAGTTGTCTGGGCGATAGCAATCAGCCCCAGCATTTT	CASSCLGDSNQPQHF
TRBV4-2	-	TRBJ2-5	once	TGTGCCAGCAGCCAAGATTGGGGAATTAGGACACAAGAGACCCAGTACTTC	CASSQDWGIRTQETQYF
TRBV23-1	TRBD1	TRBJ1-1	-	TGCGCCGGGGGACAGCCGTACACTGAAGCTTTCTTT	CAGGQPYTEAFF
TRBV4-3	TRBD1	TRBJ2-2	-	TGCGCCAGCAGCCAAGGCCGGGACAGAAACACCGGGGAGCTGTTTTTT	CASSQGRDRNTGELFF
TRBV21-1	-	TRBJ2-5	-	TGTGCCCTTCCCGCGAGCGGGAGTAGGGGGGAGACCCAGTACTTC	CALPASGSRGETQYF
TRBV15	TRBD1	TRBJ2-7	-	TGTGCCACCAGCAGAGATCCCGGGGACAGGGGACCCCACGAGCAGTACTTC	CATSRDPGDRGPHEQYF
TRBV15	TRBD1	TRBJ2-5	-	TGTGCCACCCAGCAGGGGGCTTCAGAGACCCAGTACTTC	CATQQGASETQYF
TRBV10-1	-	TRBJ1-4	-	TGCGCCAGGGGCAGCCATGCAACTAATGAAAAACTGTTTTTT	CARGSHATNEKLFF
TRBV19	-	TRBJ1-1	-	TGTGCCAGTAGTATTCTGGGGGACTTGAACACTGAAGCTTTCTTT	CASSILGDLNTEAFF
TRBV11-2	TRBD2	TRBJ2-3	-	TGTGCCAGCAGCCCGAGGACTAGCGGGAATACAGATACGCAGTATTTT	CASSPRTSGNTDTQYF
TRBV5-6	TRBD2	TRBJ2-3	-	TGTGCCAGCAGCTTCGGGGTACTAGCGGGGAGCCCTAGCACAGATACGCAGTATTTT	CASSFGVLAGSPSTDTQYF
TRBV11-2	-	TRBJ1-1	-	TGTGCCAGCAGCTCGACAGTCTGGAACACTGAAGCTTTCTTT	CASSSTVWNTEAFF
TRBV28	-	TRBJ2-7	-	TGTGCCAGCAGCCAGGGACTCACCTACGAGCAGTACTTC	CASSQGLTYEQYF
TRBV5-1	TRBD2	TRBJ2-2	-	TGCGCCAGCAGCTTGGACCGGGAGGGCCGTACCGGGGAGCTGTTTTTT	CASSLDREGRTGELFF
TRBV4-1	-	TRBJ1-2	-	TGCGCCAGCAGCCAAGACCCCCGGGATGGCTACACCTTC	CASSQDPRDGYTF
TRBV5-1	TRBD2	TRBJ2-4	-	TGCGCCAGCAGCTTAATAACTAGCGGGGCGGTAGCCAAAAACATTCAGTACTTC	CASSLITSGAVAKNIQYF
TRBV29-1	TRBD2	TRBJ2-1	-	TGCAGCCCTTATCGGGCGGGAGACGGGGATGAGCAGTTCTTC	CSPYRAGDGDEQFF
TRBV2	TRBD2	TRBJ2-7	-	TGTGCCATAAGACTAGCGGGATATAACGAGCAGTACTTC	CAIRLAGYNEQYF
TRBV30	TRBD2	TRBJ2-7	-	TGTGCCTGGAGTTCAGCGGGATTTTACGAGCAGTACTTC	CAWSSAGFYEQYF
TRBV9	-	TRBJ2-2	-	TGTGCCAGCAGCGTAGGCGGTGCGACCGGGGAGCTGTTTTTT	CASSVGGATGELFF
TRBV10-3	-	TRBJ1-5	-	TGTGCCATCAGTGGTGGACGAGGGAGCAATCAGCCCCAGCATTTT	CAISGGRGSNQPQHF
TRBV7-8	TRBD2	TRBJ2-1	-	TGTGCCAGCAGCTCCCGGGACTATGAAGGCTGTGAGCAGTTCTTC	CASSSRDYEGCEQFF
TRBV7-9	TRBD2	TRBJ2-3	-	TGTGCCAGCAGTTGCAAGCGGGACCCCACAGATACGCAGTATTTT	CASSCKRDPTDTQYF
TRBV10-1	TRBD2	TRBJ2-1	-	TGCGCCAGCAGTGTAGGGCTAGCGGGAGGGGGCTCCTACAATGAGCAGTTCTTC	CASSVGLAGGGSYNEQFF
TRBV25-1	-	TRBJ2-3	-	TGTGCCAGCAGTGAATGGGGCGGGGGACACCACCTCACAGATACGCAGTATTTT	CASSEWGGGHHLTDTQYF
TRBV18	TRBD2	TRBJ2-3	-	TGTGCCAGCTCACCACCCAGAAAGACTAGCGGAACTAGCACAGATACGCAGTATTTT	CASSPPRKTSGTSTDTQYF
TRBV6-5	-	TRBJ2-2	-	TGTGCCAGCAGTTACTTGAGAGTTCCCCGGGAGCTGTTTTTT	CASSYLRVPRELFF
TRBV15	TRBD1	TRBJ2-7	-	TGTGCCACCAGCCAAGCCTTGGACAGGGTTTACGAGCAGTACTTC	CATSQALDRVYEQYF
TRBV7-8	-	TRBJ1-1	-	TGTGCCAGCAGCTTACGTCTAATGAACACTGAAGCTTTCTTT	CASSLRLMNTEAFF
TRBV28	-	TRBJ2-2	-	TGTGCCAGCAGTCTAACAGGGTTCACCGGGGAGCTGTTTTTT	CASSLTGFTGELFF
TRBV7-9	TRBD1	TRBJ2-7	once	TGTGCCAGCAGCAGACAGGGGGGTACGTTATCCTACGAGCAGTACTTC	CASSRQGGTLSYEQYF
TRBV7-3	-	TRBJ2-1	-	TGTGCCAGCAGCTTACCCACTAATGAGCAGTTCTTC	CASSLPTNEQFF
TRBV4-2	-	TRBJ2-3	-	TGTGCCAGCAGCCAAGGGAGTGGCCGGGATACGCAGTATTTT	CASSQGSGRDTQYF
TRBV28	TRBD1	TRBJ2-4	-	TGTGCCAGCAGTTTCGAAAGGACAGGGGGAAACATTCAGTACTTC	CASSFERTGGNIQYF
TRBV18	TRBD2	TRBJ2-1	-	TGTGCCAGCTCACCATCCCGACTAGCGGGAGACTACAATGAGCAGTTCTTC	CASSPSRLAGDYNEQFF
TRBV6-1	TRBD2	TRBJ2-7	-	TGTGCCAGCACCGGTCTGAGCGGGAGTCCCTACGAGCAGTACTTC	CASTGLSGSPYEQYF
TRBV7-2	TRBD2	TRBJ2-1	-	TGTGCCAGCAGCTTACCGGGACTAGCGGGAGTTGGGTACAATGAGCAGTTCTTC	CASSLPGLAGVGYNEQFF
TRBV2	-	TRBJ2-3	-	TGTGCCAGCAGTGTCGGTTATACGCAGTATTTT	CASSVGYTQYF
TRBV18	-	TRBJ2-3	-	TGTGCCAGCTCACCTCCCGGACACGTGATGGAGCAGTATTTT	CASSPPGHVMEQYF
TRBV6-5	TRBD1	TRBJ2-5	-	TGTGCCAGCTCCTGCAACAGGGGGTGGGTGGAGACCCAGTACTTC	CASSCNRGWVETQYF
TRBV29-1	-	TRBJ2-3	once	TGCAGCGTTGTATCGGGGGGCACAGATACGCAGTATTTT	CSVVSGGTDTQYF
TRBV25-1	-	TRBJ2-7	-	TGTGCCAGCCAGGGTGTCGAGCAGTACTTC	CASQGVEQYF
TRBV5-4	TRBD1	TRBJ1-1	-	TGTGCCAGCAGCCCCTTCAGGACAGGGGTGAACACTGAAGCTTTCTTT	CASSPFRTGVNTEAFF
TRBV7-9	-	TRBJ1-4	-	TGTGCCAGCAGCTTAGACAGGCGCCAGGGGGAAAAACTGTTTTTT	CASSLDRRQGEKLFF
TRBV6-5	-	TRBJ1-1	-	TGTGCCAGCCATGAGGGGGGGGCGGCTTTCTTT	CASHEGGAAFF
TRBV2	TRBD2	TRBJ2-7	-	TGTGCCAGCAGCTACACTAGCGGGAATTACGAGCAGTACTTC	CASSYTSGNYEQYF
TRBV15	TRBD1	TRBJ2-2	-	TGTGCCACCGGGAATATGCCGGGACAGGGGGCGGTCACCGGGGAGCTGTTTTTT	CATGNMPGQGAVTGELFF
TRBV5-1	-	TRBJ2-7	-	TGCGCCAGCAGCCCGGACTGGCTATACGAGCAGTACTTC	CASSPDWLYEQYF
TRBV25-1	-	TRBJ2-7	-	TGTGCCAGCAGACCCCCCCAACTCTACGAGCAGTACTTC	CASRPPQLYEQYF
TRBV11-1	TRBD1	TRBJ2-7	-	TGTGCCAGCAGCCCCAGGTCCGACAGGGGGCTGGACGAGCAGTACTTC	CASSPRSDRGLDEQYF
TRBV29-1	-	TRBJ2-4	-	TGCAGCCCGCGTCGAGGGTCCAAAAGCATTCAGTACTTC	CSPRRGSKSIQYF
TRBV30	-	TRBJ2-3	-	TGTGCCTGGAGCCCCCGGAGGGGCGGAAGCACAGATACGCAGTATTTT	CAWSPRRGGSTDTQYF
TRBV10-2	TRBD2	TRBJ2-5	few	TGCGCCAGCAGACCGACTAGCGGGAGCAGGGGGGGTTTGGAGACCCAGTACTTC	CASRPTSGSRGGLETQYF
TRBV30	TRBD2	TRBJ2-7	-	TGTGCCTGGAGCGAGCGGGAGAAGTACGAGCAGTACTTC	CAWSEREKYEQYF
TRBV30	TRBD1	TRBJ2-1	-	TGTGCCTGGAGTGTACTACAGGGGGCTGAGCAGTTCTTC	CAWSVLQGAEQFF
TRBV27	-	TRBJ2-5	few	TGTGCCAAAAGGGGGGAGACCCAGTACTTC	CAKRGETQYF